These 12 T cell receptor beta chains came from one sample sequenced in a study of breast tumors, draining lymph nodes, adjacent tissues. TCRdb re-analysed the multiplex PCR reads in MiXCR, keeping a single row per CDR3 protein. The sample records around 19,000 distinct CDR3 sequences, approximately 31% being singletons. Sequences were obtained from breast tumor tissue. The receptor source for this set is a female donor with breast cancer. Some clones in this sample may be carry-over from other donors' samples.

This clonotype was seen a handful of times. V gene TRBV12-3 or TRBV12-4 combines with J gene TRBJ2-2; D not resolved. V lost 5 bases to trimming and J lost 0 bases, with 22 bases between them. This CDR3 is 19 amino acids long. The CDR3, as DNA: TGTGCCAGCAGTCATACTCCGGACCGGACCATCGCGAACACCGGGGAGCTGTTTTTT. It translates to CASSHTPDRTIANTGELFF.

To note about this clonotype: Relative to the germline gene, one junction end is altered; a read error may explain this. The rearrangement uses TRBV5-6 and TRBJ2-7; D perhaps matches TRBD1 (6 bases). Germline V lookup: CDR1 SGHDT, CDR2 YYEEEE. The CDR3 covers 16 residues. CDR3 amino acids: CASSAPDSARSYGQYF. Written as DNA, the CDR3 is TGTGCCAGCAGCGCCCCGGACAGCGCCCGTTCCTACGGGCAGTACTTT.

This chain joins TRBV5-1 and TRBJ1-1; D unclear. The ends were cut back, 2 bases at V and 7 bases at J, with 18 bases in the middle. Germline CDR1 is SGHRS and CDR2 is YFSETQ. The CDR3 consists of 15 residues. The CDR3 nucleotides are TGCGCCAGCAGCTTAAACCGGGGAAGCTTGGGTGAAGCTTTCTTT. It codes for CASSLNRGSLGEAFF.

This clonotype was recorded many times. The chain combines TRBV6-1 with TRBJ1-2; D gene uncertain. Deletions cut 6 bases from V and 0 bases from J, with 17 bases between. The germline gives CDR1 MNHNS, CDR2 SASEGT. The CDR3 loop spans 16 amino acids. CDR3 protein: CASSPLETGTNYGYTF. CDR3 DNA sequence: TGTGCCAGCAGCCCCCTAGAAACGGGGACTAACTATGGCTACACCTTC.

This chain connects TRBV6-5 to TRBJ1-6, with TRBD1 matching over 8 bases. CDR3 length equals 17 residues. CDR1 and CDR2 from the germline V gene are MNHEY and SVGAGI. V shed 6 bases and J 0 bases; nucleotides not matched to a gene: 7. CDR3 sequence reads: CASRKGQAISYNSPLHF. CDR3 coding DNA: TGTGCCAGCAGGAAGGGACAGGCAATCTCCTATAATTCACCCCTCCACTTT.

In its sample, this clonotype was seen many times. This chain uses TRBV19 with TRBJ2-7; D assignment may be TRBD1 or TRBD2 (6 bases each). Germline V gene sequence: CDR1 LNHDA, CDR2 SQIVND (reference sequence). The CDR3 totals 13 residues. The V end lost 3 bases, the J end lost 4 bases, and 10 bases lay between the germline ends. The chain's CDR3 is CASSIEGGYEQYF. CDR3 DNA: TGTGCCAGTAGTATCGAGGGGGGTTACGAGCAGTACTTC.

This clonotype showed up many times. V gene TRBV12-3 or TRBV12-4 combines with J gene TRBJ2-5, with 7 bases matching TRBD2. The V segment lost 7 bases and the J segment 0 bases; nucleotides outside the gene matches: 11. The CDR3 runs to 16 residues. CDR3 loop: CASNNPLSGYQETQYF. The CDR3 DNA is TGTGCCAGCAACAATCCGCTTAGCGGGTACCAAGAGACCCAGTACTTC.

The chain combines TRBV6-5 with TRBJ2-7; D uncertain. Per germline, CDR1 MNHEY and CDR2 SVGAGI. This CDR3 is built from 13 residues. Trimming left V 6 bases short and J 5 bases short, with 14 bases between. This chain's CDR3 is CASSERLGNEQYF. In nucleotides, the CDR3 is TGTGCCAGCAGCGAGCGTCTAGGAAACGAGCAGTACTTC.

The table lists this clonotype with many counts. The rearrangement uses TRBV6-2 or TRBV6-3 and TRBJ2-1; D gene ambiguous. This CDR3 contains 13 residues. Trimming cost V 4 bases and J 12 bases, with 16 bases left between them. Germline V gives CDR1 MNHEY, CDR2 SVGEGT. CDR3 residues: CASSSGFGSGQFF. CDR3 nucleotide sequence: TGTGCCAGCAGTTCCGGGTTCGGCTCAGGGCAGTTCTTC.

This clonotype was recorded many times. The CDR3 protein is CAISDYWAGESYEQYF. CDR3 DNA: TGTGCCATCAGTGATTATTGGGCAGGGGAATCGTACGAGCAGTACTTC. The rearrangement links TRBV10-3 to TRBJ2-7, with a weak D call TRBD1 (6 bases). Germline CDR1 is ENHRY and CDR2 is SYGVKD. CDR3 length equals 16 residues. V was pared by 3 bases and J by 4 bases, with 19 bases between.

This clonotype was detected ten times or more. This chain joins TRBV2 and TRBJ1-5, with D uncertain. The CDR3 runs to 13 residues. Germline values: CDR1 SNHLY, CDR2 FYNNEI. V lost 5 bases and J lost 4, with 9 bases in between. CDR3 coding DNA: TGTGCCAGCAGTCGTCTCGAAAATCAGCCCCAGCATTTT. Translated: CASSRLENQPQHF.

The chain is built from TRBV7-6 and TRBJ2-7; D may be TRBD2 (5 bases). V lost 5 bases to trimming and J lost 1 base, with 9 bases between them. CDR1 and CDR2 (germline): SGHVS, FNYEAQ. This CDR3 contains 13 residues. CDR3: CASSPTSSYEQYF. CDR3 DNA sequence: TGTGCCAGCAGCCCCACTAGTTCCTACGAGCAGTACTTC.